Listed below are T cell receptor beta chains from one sample, sequenced in a study of radiation and T cells in renal cell carcinoma. Generated by immunoSEQ multiplex PCR, the TCRdb table keeps only in-frame clones and is missing some. The sample shows around 130,000 clones, more than 75% of them seen only once. Specimen: blood, collected from a patient whose treatment included radiotherapy and nephrectomy. The origin of the receptors is a woman between 65 and 79 years old with renal cell carcinoma. CDR3s leave out the opening cysteine and the closing phenylalanine or tryptophan.

j_gene,len,v_gene,CDR3aa
TRBJ2-7,15,TRBV28,ASSFWGPAGGIYEQY
TRBJ1-2,11,TRBV28,ASSRPTNYGYT
TRBJ2-3,12,TRBV5-4,ASSSAVAADTQY
TRBJ2-2,14,TRBV30,AWSVRAGVNTGELF
TRBJ1-2,12,TRBV28,ASREGRGNYGYT
TRBJ2-5,12,TRBV6-1,ASRLDGGRETQY
TRBJ2-3,12,TRBV5-4,ASSEGGFTDTQY
TRBJ2-7,12,TRBV27,ASSLQGANYEQY
TRBJ1-1,12,TRBV29-1,SVEGQRMNTEAF
TRBJ1-5,12,TRBV30,AWSFAGINQPQH
TRBJ2-7,9,TRBV28,ASSPLYEQY
TRBJ2-2,11,TRBV6-4,ASSDSSTGELF
TRBJ1-6,12,TRBV30,AWRRTGGDSPLH